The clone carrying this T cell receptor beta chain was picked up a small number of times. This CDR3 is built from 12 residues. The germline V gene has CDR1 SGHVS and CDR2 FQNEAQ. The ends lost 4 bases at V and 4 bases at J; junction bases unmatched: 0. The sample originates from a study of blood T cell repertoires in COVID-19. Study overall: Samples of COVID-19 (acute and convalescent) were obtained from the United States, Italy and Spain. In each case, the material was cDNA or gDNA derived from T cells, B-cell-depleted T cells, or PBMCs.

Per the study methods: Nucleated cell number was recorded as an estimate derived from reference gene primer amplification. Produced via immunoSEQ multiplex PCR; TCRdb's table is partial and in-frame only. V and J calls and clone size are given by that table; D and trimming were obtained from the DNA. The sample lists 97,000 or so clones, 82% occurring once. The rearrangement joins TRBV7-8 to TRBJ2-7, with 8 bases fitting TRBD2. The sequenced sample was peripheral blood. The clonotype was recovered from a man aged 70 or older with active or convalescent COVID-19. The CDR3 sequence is CASSSSGYEQYF. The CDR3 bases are TGTGCCAGCAGCTCTAGCGGGTACGAGCAGTACTTC.